The clone carrying this T cell receptor beta chain was observed a few times. The antigen remains undetermined. Using quantitative 5'-RACE with molecular barcodes, the authors made TCR beta libraries. TCRdb analysed the 5' RACE reads with MiXCR anew, one entry per CDR3 protein. The table shows some 840,000 distinct CDR3 sequences, with approximately 10% occurring only once. Germline CDR1 SGHTA, CDR2 FQGNSA. Trimming took 3 bases from V and 2 from J, leaving 10 bases between them. The CDR3 extends over 14 amino acids. These data are taken from a study of CD8 T cells in ankylosing spondylitis. Study results and caveats: Characteristic, it appeared, of ankylosing spondylitis blood was a TCR beta motif of eight highly homologous variants. Certain motif variants had earlier appeared in reactive arthritis synovial fluid and blood.

The sequence came from a male donor with ankylosing spondylitis. Sequencing was carried out using blood, either unsorted or a sorted T cell fraction (not recorded which). This chain links TRBV7-2 with TRBJ1-1, with no clear D. CDR3 region: CASSFRWGNTEAFF. The CDR3 nucleotides are TGTGCCAGCAGCTTCCGGTGGGGTAACACTGAAGCTTTCTTT.